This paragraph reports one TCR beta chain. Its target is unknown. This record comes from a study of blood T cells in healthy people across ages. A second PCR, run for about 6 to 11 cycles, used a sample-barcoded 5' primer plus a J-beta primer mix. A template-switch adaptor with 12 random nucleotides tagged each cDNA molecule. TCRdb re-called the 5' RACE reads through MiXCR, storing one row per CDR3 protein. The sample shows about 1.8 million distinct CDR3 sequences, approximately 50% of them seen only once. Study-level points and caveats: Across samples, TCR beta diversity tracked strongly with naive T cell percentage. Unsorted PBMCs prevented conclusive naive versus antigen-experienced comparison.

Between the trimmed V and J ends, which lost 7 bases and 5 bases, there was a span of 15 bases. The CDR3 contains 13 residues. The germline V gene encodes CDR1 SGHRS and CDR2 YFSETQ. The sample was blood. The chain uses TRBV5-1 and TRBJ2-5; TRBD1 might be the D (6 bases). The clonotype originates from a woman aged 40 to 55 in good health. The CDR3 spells CASYRDLRETQYF. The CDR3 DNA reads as TGCGCCAGCTACAGGGATCTCAGGGAGACCCAGTACTTC.